This TCR beta chain was identified in a study of control samples from healthy donors and cancer patients. The germline V gene encodes CDR1 LNHDA and CDR2 SQIVND (reference sequence). The length of the CDR3 is 14 residues. Trimming cost V 4 bases and J 7 bases, with 16 bases left between them. This clone was seen only a few times. Generated by immunoSEQ multiplex PCR, the TCRdb table keeps only in-frame clones and is missing some. Here the sample spans under 80,000 clones, 90% to 95% being singletons. The sample taken for sequencing was PBMCs. The V gene is TRBV19, the J gene TRBJ1-1; a weak D match, TRBD1 (5 bases). The TCR comes from a woman between 40 and 50 years old with lung cancer. CDR3 protein: CASSTSHSGLEAFF. Written as DNA, the CDR3 is TGTGCCAGTAGTACCTCCCACTCAGGGCTTGAAGCTTTCTTT.